Included here is one T cell receptor beta chain sequence, with context. Germline CDR1 reads SQVTM; CDR2 reads ANQGSEA. The CDR3 has 11 amino acids. TCRdb derives one entry per CDR3 protein from the 5' RACE reads, leaving out DNA. The table lists about 550,000 distinct CDR3 sequences. This entry comes from a study of T cells expressing NK-cell markers. The J gene is TRBJ2-7, the V gene TRBV29-1; TCRdb's D gene call, TRBD1, goes unchecked for lack of DNA. Sequenced input: blood T cells: a sorted CD56 or NKG2C T cell subset, CD4+ or CD8+ T cells, or bulk PBMC T cells (not recorded which). The clonotype originates from a man aged 18 to 35 in good health. CDR3 sequence: CSFSGGWEQYF.